The clone carrying this TCR beta chain was detected only once. The CDR3 consists of 16 residues. Germline-derived CDR1 and CDR2 are MGHDK and SYGVNS. The V and J ends lost 6 bases and 4 bases respectively, with 16 bases between them. The sample is drawn from a study of blood T cell repertoires in COVID-19. Study context: Samples of COVID-19 (acute and convalescent) were obtained from the United States, Italy and Spain. The cDNA or gDNA used as material had been derived from T cells, B-cell-depleted T cells, or PBMCs.

In the source study's methods: It was from reference gene primer amplification that nucleated cell counts were estimated. Using immunoSEQ multiplex PCR, the repertoire was profiled, and TCRdb retains in-frame clones only, with some absent. Clone size and the V and J calls come from that table; the DNA yielded D and trimming. The sample includes 310,000 or so clones, around 90% of them seen just once. The sample comprised peripheral blood. This sequence originates from a man younger than 30 who had recovered from COVID-19. This chain uses TRBV25-1 with TRBJ1-6; TRBD1 is a possible D gene (6 bases). CDR3 protein: CASRPTDRSYNSPLHF. The CDR3 nucleotides read TGTGCCAGCAGGCCGACCGACAGGAGTTATAATTCACCCCTCCACTTT.